This T cell receptor beta chain was observed in a study of blood T cell repertoires in COVID-19 (dated by TCRdb to the early 2020s). As for the study more broadly: The collaborator samples originated in the United States, Italy and Spain and spanned the acute and convalescent phases of COVID-19. The prospective study material was composed of cDNA or gDNA derived from T cells, B-cell-depleted T cells, or PBMCs. The dataset comprised deeply sampled blood TCRbeta repertoires from subjects exposed to, actively infected with, or recovered from COVID-19. Where available, HLA class I and class II types were taken from metadata supplied by the sample provider and were not determined by assay-based typing. The samples were drawn from the first 160 participants of the ongoing ImmuneRACE study and from 950 to 1,500 subjects provided by 6 global collaborators. The repertoires were released in a freely available public database meant as a resource for research on the immune response to SARS-CoV-2. A de-identified subject ID, COVID-19 status, age in years and sex were almost always included in the sample metadata. Results the study describes overall, beyond this receptor: Clinical and demographic metadata were provided uncurated, with the amount varying by source and participant.

Each collaborating institution followed its own protocols to collect whole blood in K2EDTA tubes. For TCRbeta analysis, collaborators shipped samples in one of three forms: frozen whole blood, isolated PBMCs, or DNA extracted from either of those sample types. TCRbeta CDR3 regions were amplified from genomic DNA using the immunoSEQ Assay, a bias-controlled multiplex PCR. The paper's data handling went like this. The number of nucleated cells in each sample was estimated from the amplification of reference gene primers within the assay. To quantify the absolute abundance of each unique TCRbeta CDR3 rearrangement, sequence reads were collapsed and filtered. Productive Simpson clonality was computed per sample as the square root of Simpson's diversity index over productive rearrangements. Drawn from immuneACCESS, this table holds only the in-frame rearrangements with V and J called that TCRdb kept. Clones are partly lost; checked studies trace under half to an unresolved V gene and leave the rest unexplained. Clonal size and the V and J genes are those of that table, whereas D and trimming came from the DNA. The table for this sample lists 76,000 or so clones; around 90% of them were counted only once. The ten largest clones take up 5.8% of the sample.

A single count supports this clone. Its specific antigen is unknown. No per-base quality is available; no much larger clone lies one base away. The CDR3 measures 16 amino acids from cysteine to phenylalanine. CDR3 DNA is the only sequence kept; it has 48 bases, read in frame from the first base. V sheds 2 bases and J sheds 0 bases, leaving 13 bases between their ends. CDR1 and CDR2 were assigned from the germline V gene as SGDLS and YYNGEE. The chain is made from TRBV9 and TRBJ2-3; the D gene assignment is ambiguous. This receptor was identified in a human donor in a cohort sampled during active COVID-19. The sample consisted of peripheral blood. The nucleotide sequence reads TGTGCCAGCAGCGTCGTAGGAGACCCTAGCACAGATACGCAGTATTTT. Its translation is CASSVVGDPSTDTQYF.